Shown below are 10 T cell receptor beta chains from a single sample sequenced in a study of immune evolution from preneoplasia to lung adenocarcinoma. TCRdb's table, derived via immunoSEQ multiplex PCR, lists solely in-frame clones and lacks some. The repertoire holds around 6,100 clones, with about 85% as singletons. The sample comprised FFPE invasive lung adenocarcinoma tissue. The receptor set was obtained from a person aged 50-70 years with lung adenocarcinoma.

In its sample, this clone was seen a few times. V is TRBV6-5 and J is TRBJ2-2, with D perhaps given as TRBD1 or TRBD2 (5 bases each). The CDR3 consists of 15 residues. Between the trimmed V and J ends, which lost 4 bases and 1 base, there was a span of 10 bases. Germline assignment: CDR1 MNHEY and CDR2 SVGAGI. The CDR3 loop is CASSSMGVNTGELFF. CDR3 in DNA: TGTGCCAGCAGTTCTATGGGGGTGAACACCGGGGAGCTGTTTTTT.

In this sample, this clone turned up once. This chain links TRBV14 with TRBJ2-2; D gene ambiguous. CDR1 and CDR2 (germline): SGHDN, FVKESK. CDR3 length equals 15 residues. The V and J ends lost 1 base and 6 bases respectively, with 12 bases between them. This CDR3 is CASSQVSLRPGELFF. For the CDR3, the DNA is TGTGCCAGCAGCCAAGTTTCCCTAAGGCCCGGGGAGCTGTTTTTT.

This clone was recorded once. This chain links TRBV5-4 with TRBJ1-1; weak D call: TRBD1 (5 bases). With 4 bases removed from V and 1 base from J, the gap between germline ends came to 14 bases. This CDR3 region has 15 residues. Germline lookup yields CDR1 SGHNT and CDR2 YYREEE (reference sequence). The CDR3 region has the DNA TGTGCCAGCAGCGCAGGGACCGAAAGGAACACTGAAGCTTTCTTT. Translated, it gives CASSAGTERNTEAFF. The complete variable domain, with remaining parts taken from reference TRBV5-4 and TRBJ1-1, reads ETGVTQSPTHLIKTRGQQVTLRCSSQSGHNTVSWYQQALGQGPQFIFQYYREEENGRGNFPPRFSGLQFPNYSSELNVNALELDDSALYLCASSAGTERNTEAFFGQGTRLTVV.

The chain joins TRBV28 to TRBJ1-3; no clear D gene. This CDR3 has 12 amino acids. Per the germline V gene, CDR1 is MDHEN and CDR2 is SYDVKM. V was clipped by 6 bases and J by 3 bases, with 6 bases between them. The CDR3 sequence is CASRRGGNTIYF. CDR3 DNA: TGTGCCAGCAGGAGAGGTGGAAACACCATATATTTT.

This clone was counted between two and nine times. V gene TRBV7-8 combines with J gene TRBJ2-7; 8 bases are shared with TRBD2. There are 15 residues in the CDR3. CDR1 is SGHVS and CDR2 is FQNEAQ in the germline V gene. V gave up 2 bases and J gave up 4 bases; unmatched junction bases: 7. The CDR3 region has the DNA TGTGCCAGCAGCTTATTCAGCGGGAGAAAGTACGAGCAGTACTTC. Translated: CASSLFSGRKYEQYF. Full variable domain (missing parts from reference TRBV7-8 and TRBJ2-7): GAGVSQSPRYKVAKRGQDVALRCDPISGHVSLFWYQQALGQGPEFLTYFQNEAQLDKSGLPSDRFFAERPEGSVSTLKIQRTQQEDSAVYLCASSLFSGRKYEQYFGPGTRLTVT.

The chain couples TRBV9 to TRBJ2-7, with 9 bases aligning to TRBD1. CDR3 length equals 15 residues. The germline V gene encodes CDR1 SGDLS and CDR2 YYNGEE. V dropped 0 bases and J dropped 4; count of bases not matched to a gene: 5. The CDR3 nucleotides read TGTGCCAGCAGCGTAGGGGGGACAGGGATTTACGAGCAGTACTTC. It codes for CASSVGGTGIYEQYF.

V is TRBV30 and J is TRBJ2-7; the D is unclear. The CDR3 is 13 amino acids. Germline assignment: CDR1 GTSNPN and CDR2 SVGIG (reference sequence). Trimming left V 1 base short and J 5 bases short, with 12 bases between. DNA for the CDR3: TGTGCCTGGAGTGGGGCCGAATTTGACGAGCAGTACTTC. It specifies CAWSGAEFDEQYF.

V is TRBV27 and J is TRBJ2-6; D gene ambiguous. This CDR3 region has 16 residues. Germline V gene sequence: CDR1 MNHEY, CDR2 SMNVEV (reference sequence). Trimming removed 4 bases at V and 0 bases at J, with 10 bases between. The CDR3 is CASSSWQDSGANVLTF. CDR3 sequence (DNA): TGTGCCAGCAGTTCCTGGCAAGACTCTGGGGCCAACGTCCTGACTTTC.

The CDR3 loop reads CASSLGRGPYNEQFF. The CDR3 nucleotides read TGTGCCAGCAGCTTGGGCAGGGGGCCCTACAATGAGCAGTTCTTC. This chain links TRBV5-6 with TRBJ2-1, with TRBD1 identical over 8 bases. V shed 0 bases and J 2 bases; nucleotides not matched to a gene: 1. This CDR3 spans 15 amino acids. The germline V gene encodes CDR1 SGHDT and CDR2 YYEEEE. Full variable domain (outside the CDR3, taken from reference TRBV5-6 and TRBJ2-1): DAGVTQSPTHLIKTRGQQVTLRCSPKSGHDTVSWYQQALGQGPQFIFQYYEEEERQRGNFPDRFSGHQFPNYSSELNVNALLLGDSALYLCASSLGRGPYNEQFFGPGTRLTVL.

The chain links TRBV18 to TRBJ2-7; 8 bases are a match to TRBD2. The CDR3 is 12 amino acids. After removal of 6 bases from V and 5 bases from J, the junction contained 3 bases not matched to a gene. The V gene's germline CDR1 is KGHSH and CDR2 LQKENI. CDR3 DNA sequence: TGTGCCAGCTCCTCCGGGGGGGACGAGCAGTACTTC. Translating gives CASSSGGDEQYF.